The 3 T cell receptor beta chains below come from one sample, sequenced in a study of cytomegalovirus exposure and HLA in healthy donors. This PCR relied on a set of 60 Vbeta primers and 13 Jbeta primers. The protocol was immunoSEQ multiplex PCR, while the TCRdb copy is restricted to in-frame clones and leaves out a portion. The top ten clones hold roughly 9.8% of a sample with some 65,000 clones, just under 70% of them seen once. Sequences were obtained from PBMCs. The receptor set was obtained from a woman in her 30s in good health and CMV-seronegative.

V usage is TRBV27 and J usage is TRBJ1-4; perhaps TRBD1 as D (6 bases). Trimming removed 5 bases at V and 1 base at J, with 11 bases between. CDR1 MNHEY and CDR2 SMNVEV come from the germline V gene (reference sequence). This CDR3 spans 15 amino acids. CDR3 loop: CASSPHRVTNEKLFF. DNA of the CDR3: TGTGCCAGCAGTCCCCACAGGGTAACTAATGAAAAACTGTTTTTT.

This clone appeared a few times. A read error is the likely source, as a far larger clone sits one nucleotide away. The rearrangement joins TRBV7-9 to TRBJ1-5; no clear D gene. The germline CDR1 and CDR2 sequences are SEHNR and FQNEAQ (reference sequence). The CDR3 sequence is 14 residues long. Trimming removed 5 bases from V and 5 bases from J, with 13 bases in between. The CDR3 bases are TGTGCCAGCAGCCCACCAGCGGACTATCAGCCCCAGCATTTT. It translates to CASSPPADYQPQHF.

This clone was picked up a small number of times. This chain uses TRBV29-1 with TRBJ1-2; 8 bases are shared with TRBD1. The J segment lost 4 bases and the V segment lost 6 bases, leaving 4 bases of the junction unmatched. Germline assignment: CDR1 SQVTM and CDR2 ANQGSEA. This CDR3 region has 12 residues. As DNA, the CDR3 is TGCAGCGTACAGGGGGGGGGCTATGGCTACACCTTC. Translating gives CSVQGGGYGYTF. Full variable domain (outside the CDR3, taken from reference TRBV29-1 and TRBJ1-2): SAVISQKPSRDICQRGTSLTIQCQVDSQVTMMFWYRQQPGQSLTLIATANQGSEATYESGFVIDKFPISRPNLTFSTLTVSNMSPEDSSIYLCSVQGGGYGYTFGSGTRLTVV.